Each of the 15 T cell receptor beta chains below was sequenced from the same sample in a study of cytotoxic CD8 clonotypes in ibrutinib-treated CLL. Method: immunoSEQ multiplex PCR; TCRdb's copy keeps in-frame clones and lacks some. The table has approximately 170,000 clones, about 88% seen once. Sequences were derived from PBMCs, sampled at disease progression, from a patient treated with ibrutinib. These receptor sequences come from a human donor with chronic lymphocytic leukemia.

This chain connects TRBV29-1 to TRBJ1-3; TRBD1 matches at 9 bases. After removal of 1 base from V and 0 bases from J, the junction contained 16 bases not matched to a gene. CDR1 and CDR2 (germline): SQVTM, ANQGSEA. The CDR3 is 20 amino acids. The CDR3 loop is CSVEARSRDRVGYSGNTIYF. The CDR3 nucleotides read TGCAGCGTTGAAGCACGGTCCCGGGACAGGGTCGGATACTCTGGAAACACCATATATTTT.

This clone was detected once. CDR3 nucleotides: TGTGCCAGCAGCTCCCTAACAGGGCGGGGAAACACCATATATTTT. Amino acid sequence: CASSSLTGRGNTIYF. V is TRBV9 and J is TRBJ1-3; tentatively, D is TRBD1 (6 bases). The CDR3 is 15 residues long. V lost 4 bases to trimming and J lost 4 bases, with 15 bases between them. Germline V gene lookup returns CDR1 SGDLS and CDR2 YYNGEE.

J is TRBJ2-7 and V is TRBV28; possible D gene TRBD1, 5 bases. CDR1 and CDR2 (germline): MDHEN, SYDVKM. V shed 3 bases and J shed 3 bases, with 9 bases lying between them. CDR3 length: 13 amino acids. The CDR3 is CASSFLDSYEQYF. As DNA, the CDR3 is TGTGCCAGCAGTTTTCTCGACAGCTACGAGCAGTACTTC. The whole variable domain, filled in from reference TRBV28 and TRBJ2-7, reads DVKVTQSSRYLVKRTGEKVFLECVQDMDHENMFWYRQDPGLGLRLIYFSYDVKMKEKGDIPEGYSVSREKKERFSLILESASTNQTSMYLCASSFLDSYEQYFGPGTRLTVT.

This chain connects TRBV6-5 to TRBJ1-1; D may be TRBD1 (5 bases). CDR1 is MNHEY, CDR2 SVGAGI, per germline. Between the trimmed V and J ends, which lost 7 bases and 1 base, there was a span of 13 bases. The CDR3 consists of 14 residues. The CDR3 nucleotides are TGTGCCAGCACCCCTTTCGGGGGGAACACTGAAGCTTTCTTT. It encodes CASTPFGGNTEAFF.

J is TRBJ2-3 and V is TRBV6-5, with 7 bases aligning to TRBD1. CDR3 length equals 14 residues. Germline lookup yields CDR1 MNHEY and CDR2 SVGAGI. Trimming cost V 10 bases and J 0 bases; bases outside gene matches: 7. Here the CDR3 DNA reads TGTGCCACTGGCCGACAGGGAAGCACAGATACGCAGTATTTT. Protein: CATGRQGSTDTQYF.

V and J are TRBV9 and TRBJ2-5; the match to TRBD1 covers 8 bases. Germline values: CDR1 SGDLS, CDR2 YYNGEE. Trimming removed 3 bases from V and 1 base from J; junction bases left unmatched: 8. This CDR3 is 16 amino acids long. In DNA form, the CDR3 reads TGTGCCAGCAGCGCGACCCCAGACAGGGGCCAAGAGACCCAGTACTTC. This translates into CASSATPDRGQETQYF. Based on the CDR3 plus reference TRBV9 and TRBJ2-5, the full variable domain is DSGVTQTPKHLITATGQRVTLRCSPRSGDLSVYWYQQSLDQGLQFLIQYYNGEERAKGNILERFSAQQFPDLHSELNLSSLELGDSALYFCASSATPDRGQETQYFGPGTRLLVL.

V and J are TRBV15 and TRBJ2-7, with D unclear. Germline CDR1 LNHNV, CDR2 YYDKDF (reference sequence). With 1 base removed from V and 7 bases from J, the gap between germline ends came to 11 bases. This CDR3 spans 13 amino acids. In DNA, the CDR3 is TGTGCCACCAGCAGAGTGGTTTCGCGAGAGCAGTACTTC. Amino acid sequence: CATSRVVSREQYF.

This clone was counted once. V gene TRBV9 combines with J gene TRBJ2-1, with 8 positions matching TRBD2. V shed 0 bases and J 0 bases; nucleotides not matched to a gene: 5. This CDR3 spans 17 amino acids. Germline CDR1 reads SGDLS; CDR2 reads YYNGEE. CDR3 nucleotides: TGTGCCAGCAGCGTAGGTGGTAGCGGGATCTCCTACAATGAGCAGTTCTTC. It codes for CASSVGGSGISYNEQFF.

The CDR3 DNA reads as TGTGCCAGCTCTCCGAGGGAGGGCCTACAAGAGACCCAGTACTTC. Translating gives CASSPREGLQETQYF. This rearrangement joins TRBV27 to TRBJ2-5; TRBD2 matches at 7 bases. The CDR3 extends over 15 amino acids. The V gene's germline CDR1 is MNHEY and CDR2 SMNVEV (reference sequence). J gave up 2 bases and V 8 bases, and 11 bases lay outside the gene matches.

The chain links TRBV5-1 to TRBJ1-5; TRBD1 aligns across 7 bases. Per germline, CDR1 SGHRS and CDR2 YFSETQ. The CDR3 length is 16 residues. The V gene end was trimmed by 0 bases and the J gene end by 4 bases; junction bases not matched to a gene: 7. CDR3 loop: CASSLAGAGGNQPQHF. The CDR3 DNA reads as TGCGCCAGCAGCTTGGCCGGAGCAGGGGGGAATCAGCCCCAGCATTTT.

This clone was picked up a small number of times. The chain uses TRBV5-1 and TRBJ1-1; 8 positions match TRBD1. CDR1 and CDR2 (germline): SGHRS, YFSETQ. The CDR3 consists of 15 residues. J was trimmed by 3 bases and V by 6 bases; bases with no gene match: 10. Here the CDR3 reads CASTLDRVGYTEAFF. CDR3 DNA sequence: TGCGCCAGCACCCTGGACAGGGTAGGGTACACTGAAGCTTTCTTT.

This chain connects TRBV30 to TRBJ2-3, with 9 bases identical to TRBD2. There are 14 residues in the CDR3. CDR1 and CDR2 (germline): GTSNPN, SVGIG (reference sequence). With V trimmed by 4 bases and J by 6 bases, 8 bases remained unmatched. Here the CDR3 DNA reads TGTGCCTGGAAGGCGGGAGGGCCGTTCGATACGCAGTATTTT. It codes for CAWKAGGPFDTQYF.

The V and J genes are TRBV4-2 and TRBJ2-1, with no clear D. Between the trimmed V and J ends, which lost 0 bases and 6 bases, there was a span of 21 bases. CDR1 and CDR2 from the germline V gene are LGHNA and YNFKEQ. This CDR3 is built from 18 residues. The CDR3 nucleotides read TGTGCCAGCAGCCAAGATATTCTTGGGCCGGCTATTGGCAATGAGCAGTTCTTC. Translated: CASSQDILGPAIGNEQFF.

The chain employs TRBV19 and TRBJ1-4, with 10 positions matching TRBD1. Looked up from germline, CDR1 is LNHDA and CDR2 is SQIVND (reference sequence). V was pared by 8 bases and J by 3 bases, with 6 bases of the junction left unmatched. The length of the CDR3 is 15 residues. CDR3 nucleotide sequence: TGTGCCAGTGGGATGACAGGGGGCCCTAATGAAAAACTGTTTTTT. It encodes CASGMTGGPNEKLFF.

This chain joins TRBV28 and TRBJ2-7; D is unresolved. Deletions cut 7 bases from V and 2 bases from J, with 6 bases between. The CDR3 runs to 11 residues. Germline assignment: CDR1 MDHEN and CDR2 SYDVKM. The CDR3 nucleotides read TGTGCCAGCACCGATGCCTACGAGCAGTACTTC. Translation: CASTDAYEQYF.